The 5 T cell receptor beta chains given below trace back to one sample, sequenced in a study of early T cells in non-severe SARS-CoV-2 infection. MiXCR, applied by TCRdb to the 5' RACE reads, yields one record per CDR3 protein. The top ten clones hold over 1% of a sample with about 62,000 distinct CDR3 sequences, about 9.9% of them seen once. The sample consisted of whole blood. These receptors all stem from an adult who was a healthcare worker with PCR-confirmed SARS-CoV-2 infection or an uninfected control (not recorded which).

This clonotype was picked up many times. This sequence joins TRBV7-6 and TRBJ2-1, with 9 bases fitting TRBD1. The ends lost 5 bases at V and 7 bases at J; junction bases unmatched: 12. The CDR3 runs to 16 residues. The germline gives CDR1 SGHVS, CDR2 FNYEAQ. CDR3 in DNA: TGTGCCAGCAGCCCTAGTTGGACAGGGGACGCGAATGAGCAGTTCTTC. The encoded protein is CASSPSWTGDANEQFF.

This clonotype came up a few times. This chain connects TRBV20-1 to TRBJ2-7; D could derive from TRBD1 or TRBD2 (7 bases each). The CDR3 length is 12 residues. Deletions cut 5 bases from V and 5 bases from J, with 13 bases between. The germline V gene encodes CDR1 DFQATT and CDR2 SNEGSKA (reference sequence). CDR3 region: CSAQGGTNEQYV. The CDR3 coding sequence is TGCAGTGCTCAGGGGGGGACGAACGAGCAGTACGTC.

Only a few counts were recorded for this clonotype. The rearrangement uses TRBV29-1 and TRBJ1-2; D unclear. The ends were cut back, 6 bases at V and 8 bases at J, with 10 bases in the middle. The V gene's germline CDR1 is SQVTM and CDR2 ANQGSEA. This CDR3 contains 10 residues. The CDR3 is CSVYSSGYTF. The CDR3 DNA reads as TGCAGCGTGTACAGTAGCGGCTACACCTTC.

This clonotype was seen ten or more times. The J gene is TRBJ2-3, the V gene TRBV9, with D tentatively TRBD1 (5 bases). Germline V CDR1 and CDR2: SGDLS, YYNGEE. The length of the CDR3 is 13 residues. Trimming removed 4 bases from V and 6 bases from J, with 12 bases in between. CDR3 nucleotides: TGTGCCAGCAGCCCCCGAAGGGGCGATACGCAGTATTTT. Translating gives CASSPRRGDTQYF.

This clonotype was seen a few times. The CDR3 sequence: CASSLMRGSTDTQYF. In DNA, the CDR3 is TGTGCCAGCAGCTTAATGAGGGGGAGCACAGATACGCAGTATTTT. The chain links TRBV7-3 to TRBJ2-3; tentatively, D is TRBD1 (6 bases). The CDR3 runs to 15 residues. V was clipped by 1 base and J by 0 bases, with 8 bases between them. Germline V lookup: CDR1 SGHTA, CDR2 FQGTGA.